Shown below are 27 T cell receptor beta chains from a single sample sequenced in a study of CD8+ T cells in alopecia areata. Described treatment: oral pan-JAK inhibitor, 5-10 mg twice daily. Extracted RNA was reverse transcribed, and the resulting cDNA served as sequencing template. Clones were read by immunoSEQ multiplex PCR, and TCRdb kept only the in-frame ones, dropping some. The sample has under 150,000 clones, 50% to 55% seen once. The sample consisted of CD4+ T cells sorted from blood, taken at week 4, from a patient treated with tofacitinib. The receptors stem from a human donor with alopecia areata.

The chain carries TRBV10-3 and TRBJ2-7, with D possibly matching TRBD1 (6 bases). The CDR3 length is 14 residues. CDR1 is ENHRY and CDR2 is SYGVKD in the germline V gene. V was clipped by 3 bases and J by 3 bases, with 12 bases between them. The CDR3 is CAISDGLQGYEQYF. In DNA, the CDR3 is TGTGCCATCAGTGATGGGCTACAGGGCTACGAGCAGTACTTC.

The chain recombines TRBV6-5 with TRBJ1-1; no firm D call. Trimming removed 0 bases from V and 1 base from J, with 12 bases in between. The CDR3 loop spans 16 amino acids. From germline, CDR1 is MNHEY and CDR2 SVGAGI. CDR3 in amino acids: CASSYSGLRRNTEAFF. CDR3 nucleotides: TGTGCCAGCAGTTACTCGGGATTAAGGAGGAACACTGAAGCTTTCTTT.

The chain joins TRBV30 to TRBJ2-3; D remains unclear. The length of the CDR3 is 11 residues. With 3 bases removed from V and 3 bases from J, the gap between germline ends came to 4 bases. Per the germline V gene, CDR1 is GTSNPN and CDR2 is SVGIG (reference sequence). CDR3 sequence: CAWRTTDTQYF. For the CDR3, the DNA is TGTGCCTGGAGAACAACAGATACGCAGTATTTT.

The sample holds a few counts of this clone. The CDR3, as DNA: TGTGCCATCAGTGAGCCTGACAGGGTCGCCGGCACAGATACGCAGTATTTT. Protein product: CAISEPDRVAGTDTQYF. J is TRBJ2-3 and V is TRBV10-3; 7 bases are a match to TRBD1. This CDR3 region has 17 residues. The germline V gene has CDR1 ENHRY and CDR2 SYGVKD. V shed 2 bases and J 1 base; nucleotides not matched to a gene: 9.

This clone was seen more than once but under ten times. This chain links TRBV6-1 with TRBJ1-2; unclear D gene. V lost 6 bases, J lost 8 bases, and 16 bases lay in between. The CDR3 has 13 residues. Germline CDR1 reads MNHNS; CDR2 reads SASEGT. CDR3 in amino acids: CASSADPKGGYTF. The CDR3 nucleotides are TGTGCCAGCAGCGCTGACCCTAAAGGGGGCTACACCTTC.

This sequence joins TRBV11-2 and TRBJ2-1; 8 bases fit TRBD2. CDR3 length: 15 residues. Germline values: CDR1 SGHAT, CDR2 FQNNGV. Trimming removed 5 bases from V and 4 bases from J; junction bases left unmatched: 7. The CDR3 sequence is CASSPRLASYNEQFF. The CDR3 region has the DNA TGTGCCAGCAGCCCCCGACTAGCGTCATACAATGAGCAGTTCTTC.

The rearrangement joins TRBV30 to TRBJ2-2; 9 positions agree with TRBD1. The CDR3 has 15 residues. J was trimmed by 3 bases and V by 2 bases; bases with no gene match: 4. Germline loops: CDR1 GTSNPN, CDR2 SVGIG (reference sequence). The CDR3 here is CAWSIGQGHTGELFF. The CDR3 DNA sequence: TGTGCCTGGAGTATTGGACAGGGGCACACCGGGGAGCTGTTTTTT.

With regard to this clone: Other DNA sequences in the same sample also yield this CDR3. The chain has TRBV5-1 and TRBJ2-2, with D unclear. V lost 0 bases to trimming and J lost 4 bases, with 4 bases between them. Germline CDR1 is SGHRS and CDR2 is YFSETQ. The CDR3 consists of 13 residues. In DNA, the CDR3 is TGCGCCAGCAGCTTGGTTGTCACCGGGGAGCTGTTTTTT. Translating it yields CASSLVVTGELFF.

This clone was picked up a small number of times. The genes are TRBV7-9 and TRBJ2-5; a weak D match, TRBD2 (6 bases). CDR1 and CDR2 (germline): SEHNR, FQNEAQ (reference sequence). Trimming took 5 bases from V and 1 from J, leaving 11 bases between them. This CDR3 comprises 14 residues. The CDR3 DNA follows: TGTGCCAGCAGCCCCCATAGCGGCCAAGAGACCCAGTACTTC. It encodes CASSPHSGQETQYF. Using reference TRBV7-9 and TRBJ2-5 for the parts outside the CDR3, the full variable domain is DTGVSQNPRHKITKRGQNVTFRCDPISEHNRLYWYRQTLGQGPEFLTYFQNEAQLEKSRLLSDRFSAERPKGSFSTLEIQRTEQGDSAMYLCASSPHSGQETQYFGPGTRLLVL.

This clone was counted only a few times. V usage is TRBV7-9 and J usage is TRBJ2-5; possible D gene TRBD1, 6 bases. The assigned J gene may be wrong: the sequence end matches TRBJ2-7 better. The germline V gene has CDR1 SEHNR and CDR2 FQNEAQ (reference sequence). The CDR3 runs to 17 residues. CDR3 sequence reads: CASSFGEGGPSSYEQYF. The CDR3 DNA is TGTGCCAGCAGCTTTGGTGAAGGGGGACCCAGCTCCTACGAGCAGTACTTC.

This chain uses TRBV9 with TRBJ1-1; D remains ambiguous. Germline values: CDR1 SGDLS, CDR2 YYNGEE. Trimming removed 5 bases at V and 1 base at J, with 12 bases between. There are 14 residues in the CDR3. The CDR3 DNA reads as TGTGCCAGCAGGGAGAACAGTAAGAACACTGAAGCTTTCTTT. Translating it yields CASRENSKNTEAFF.

CDR3 amino acids: CATSRPKGLAGGVGQFF. The DNA for the CDR3 is TGTGCCACCAGCAGACCCAAGGGCCTAGCGGGGGGAGTCGGGCAGTTCTTC. The V call is TRBV15, the J call TRBJ2-1; 11 nucleotides agree with TRBD2. CDR1 LNHNV and CDR2 YYDKDF come from the germline V gene (reference sequence). The junction had 15 bases not matched to a gene; V was cut back by 2 bases and J by 12 bases. The CDR3 totals 17 residues.

The chain carries TRBV5-1 and TRBJ1-1, with TRBD1 matching over 7 bases. The CDR3 has 15 residues. Per germline, CDR1 SGHRS and CDR2 YFSETQ. V was clipped by 0 bases and J by 4 bases; unmatched bases: 6. The CDR3 loop reads CASSLVQGSITEAFF. CDR3 sequence (DNA): TGCGCCAGCAGCTTGGTACAGGGGTCTATCACTGAAGCTTTCTTT.

This clone was observed a handful of times. The chain employs TRBV30 and TRBJ2-4; D is possibly TRBD1 or TRBD2 (5 bases each). This CDR3 has 14 amino acids. Trimming removed 3 bases from V and 1 base from J, with 10 bases in between. Germline CDR1 and CDR2: GTSNPN and SVGIG (reference sequence). CDR3 loop: CAWSPGSAKNIQYF. The CDR3 bases are TGTGCCTGGAGCCCAGGGAGCGCCAAAAACATTCAGTACTTC. The full variable domain, rest sourced from reference TRBV30 and TRBJ2-4, is SQTIHQWPATLVQPVGSPLSLECTVEGTSNPNLYWYRQAAGRGLQLLFYSVGIGQISSEVPQNLSASRPQDRQFILSSKKLLLSDSGFYLCAWSPGSAKNIQYFGAGTRLSVL.

This clone was counted a few times. The rearrangement links TRBV6-5 to TRBJ1-5; D not resolved. The CDR3 has 15 residues. Trimming left V 6 bases short and J 5 bases short, with 17 bases between. From germline, CDR1 is MNHEY and CDR2 SVGAGI. The chain's CDR3 is CASRKGLRTHQPQHF. DNA of the CDR3: TGTGCCAGCAGAAAAGGGTTGAGGACTCATCAGCCCCAGCATTTT.

This clone was detected only a few times. This chain links TRBV19 with TRBJ1-1, with no clear D. The CDR3 loop spans 18 amino acids. CDR1 and CDR2 from the germline V gene are LNHDA and SQIVND (reference sequence). The germline V and J ends were trimmed by 6 bases and 3 bases, with 26 bases remaining between them. CDR3 sequence: CASSTLLRAKSEDTEAFF. The CDR3 coding sequence is TGTGCCAGTAGCACTTTACTTCGGGCAAAGTCTGAGGACACTGAAGCTTTCTTT. The full variable domain, rest sourced from reference TRBV19 and TRBJ1-1, is DGGITQSPKYLFRKEGQNVTLSCEQNLNHDAMYWYRQDPGQGLRLIYYSQIVNDFQKGDIAEGYSVSREKKESFPLTVTSAQKNPTAFYLCASSTLLRAKSEDTEAFFGQGTRLTVV.

A few counts support this clone. The gene calls are TRBV2 and TRBJ2-1; tentatively, D is TRBD2 (6 bases). CDR1 and CDR2 from the germline V gene are SNHLY and FYNNEI. CDR3 length equals 17 residues. With 6 bases removed from V and 7 bases from J, the gap between germline ends came to 25 bases. The DNA for the CDR3 is TGTGCCAGCAGAACCTTTCCGGGAGTTCGGGTGGGAAATGAGCAGTTCTTC. Its translation: CASRTFPGVRVGNEQFF.

The chain employs TRBV5-6 and TRBJ2-3; TRBD2 might be the D (6 bases). From germline, CDR1 is SGHDT and CDR2 YYEEEE. CDR3 length: 14 amino acids. V was shortened by 0 bases and J by 4 bases, with 9 bases between the two germline ends. The CDR3 spells CASSLGPGADTQYF. The CDR3 DNA reads TGTGCCAGCAGCTTGGGACCGGGAGCAGATACGCAGTATTTT.

The chain links TRBV2 to TRBJ1-5; the D gene is possibly TRBD1 (5 bases). The CDR3 covers 14 residues. CDR1 SNHLY and CDR2 FYNNEI come from the germline V gene. The V gene lost 6 bases and the J gene lost 4 bases, with 13 bases spanning the gap. This CDR3 is CASSKSKGNQPQHF. In DNA, the CDR3 is TGTGCCAGCAGCAAGTCCAAGGGGAATCAGCCCCAGCATTTT.

J is TRBJ1-3 and V is TRBV6-5; perhaps TRBD1 as D (5 bases). CDR1 is MNHEY and CDR2 is SVGAGI in the germline V gene. This CDR3 is built from 15 residues. Trimming left V 6 bases short and J 0 bases short, with 12 bases between. The CDR3 spells CASSYRGSSGNTIYF. The CDR3 DNA sequence: TGTGCCAGCAGCTACCGGGGGAGCTCTGGAAACACCATATATTTT.

The chain combines TRBV6-1 with TRBJ1-5; D may be TRBD1 (5 bases). The V end lost 4 bases, the J end lost 4 bases, and 14 bases lay between the germline ends. From germline, CDR1 is MNHNS and CDR2 SASEGT. CDR3 length equals 15 residues. The CDR3 DNA reads as TGTGCCAGCAGTGTCAGGGAATGGGATAATCAGCCCCAGCATTTT. This encodes CASSVREWDNQPQHF.

This chain links TRBV6-1 with TRBJ1-1, with TRBD1 matching over 8 bases. The CDR3 runs to 15 residues. Germline V CDR1 and CDR2: MNHNS, SASEGT. Trimming cost V 3 bases and J 9 bases; bases outside gene matches: 12. The CDR3 bases are TGTGCCAGCAGTGAGGGGGACAGGAGGTCCTTTCAAGCTTTCTTT. The encoded protein is CASSEGDRRSFQAFF.

The CDR3 is CSVVVPNTEAFF. CDR3 nucleotide sequence: TGCAGCGTTGTTGTCCCAAACACTGAAGCTTTCTTT. The rearrangement uses TRBV29-1 and TRBJ1-1; D is ambiguous. Germline V gene sequence: CDR1 SQVTM, CDR2 ANQGSEA. The CDR3 contains 12 residues. With 4 bases removed from V and 2 bases from J, the gap between germline ends came to 8 bases. The full variable domain, its missing parts supplied by reference TRBV29-1 and TRBJ1-1, is SAVISQKPSRDICQRGTSLTIQCQVDSQVTMMFWYRQQPGQSLTLIATANQGSEATYESGFVIDKFPISRPNLTFSTLTVSNMSPEDSSIYLCSVVVPNTEAFFGQGTRLTVV.

The rearrangement uses TRBV4-2 and TRBJ1-1, with D possibly TRBD1 on 6 matching bases. The CDR3 spans 15 residues. Germline V lookup: CDR1 LGHNA, CDR2 YNFKEQ. V was shortened by 1 base and J by 1 base, with 10 bases between the two germline ends. The CDR3 spells CASSQGGGPNTEAFF. The DNA of the CDR3 is TGTGCCAGCAGCCAAGGGGGGGGCCCGAACACTGAAGCTTTCTTT.

As concerns this clone: Other DNA sequences from this sample encode an identical CDR3 as well. The V and J genes are TRBV5-1 and TRBJ2-5, with 7 bases fitting TRBD1. V shed 1 base and J 5 bases; nucleotides not matched to a gene: 2. Germline loops: CDR1 SGHRS, CDR2 YFSETQ. This CDR3 region has 13 residues. The CDR3 DNA reads as TGCGCCAGCAGCTTGACAGGGGACGAGACCCAGTACTTC. Translated, it gives CASSLTGDETQYF.

This rearrangement joins TRBV7-8 to TRBJ2-4; D gene unclear. V shed 0 bases and J shed 5 bases, with 14 bases lying between them. The CDR3 loop spans 16 amino acids. In germline, CDR1 is SGHVS, CDR2 FQNEAQ. CDR3 nucleotide sequence: TGTGCCAGCAGCTTAGCGGTCACCGGGTCCCAAAACATTCAGTACTTC. Protein: CASSLAVTGSQNIQYF. Full variable domain (remainder filled in from reference TRBV7-8 and TRBJ2-4): GAGVSQSPRYKVAKRGQDVALRCDPISGHVSLFWYQQALGQGPEFLTYFQNEAQLDKSGLPSDRFFAERPEGSVSTLKIQRTQQEDSAVYLCASSLAVTGSQNIQYFGAGTRLSVL.

With regard to this clone: Other DNA sequences from this sample encode an identical CDR3 as well. The chain joins TRBV5-1 to TRBJ2-5; 7 bases agree with TRBD2. Germline V gene lookup returns CDR1 SGHRS and CDR2 YFSETQ. The V and J ends lost 2 bases and 2 bases, in that order; junction bases with no gene match: 3. This CDR3 has 14 amino acids. CDR3 bases: TGCGCCAGCAGCTTCGGGAGGTTACAAGAGACCCAGTACTTC. Amino acid sequence: CASSFGRLQETQYF.